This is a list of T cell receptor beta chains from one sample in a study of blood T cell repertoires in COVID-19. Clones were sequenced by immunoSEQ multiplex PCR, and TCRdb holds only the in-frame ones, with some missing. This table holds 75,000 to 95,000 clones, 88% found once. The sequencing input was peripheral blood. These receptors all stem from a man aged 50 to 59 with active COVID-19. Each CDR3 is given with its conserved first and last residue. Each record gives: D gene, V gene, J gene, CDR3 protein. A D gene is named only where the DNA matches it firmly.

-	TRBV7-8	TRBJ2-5	CASSSGVQETQYF
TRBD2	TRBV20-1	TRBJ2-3	CSASRAGGGGTDTQYF
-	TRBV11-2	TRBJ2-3	CASSLDWGPGDTQYF
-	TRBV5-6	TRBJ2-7	CASSSGGPDEQYF
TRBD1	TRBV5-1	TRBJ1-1	CASSMGDRTLTEAFF
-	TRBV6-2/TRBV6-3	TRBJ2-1	CASSYRQIVHNEQFF
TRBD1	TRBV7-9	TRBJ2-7	CASSSRQGWGEQYF
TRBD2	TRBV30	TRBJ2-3	CASLAGTDTQYF
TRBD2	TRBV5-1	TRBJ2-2	CASSLRSGLEAGELFF
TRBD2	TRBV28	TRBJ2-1	CASRIIAGEVNEQFF
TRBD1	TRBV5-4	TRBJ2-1	CASSSGQATFYNEQFF
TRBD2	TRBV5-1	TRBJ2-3	CASSLPSGTSLDTQYF
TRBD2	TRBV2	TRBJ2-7	CASSEYSGRGEQYF
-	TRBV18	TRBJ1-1	CASSSDRLNTEAFF
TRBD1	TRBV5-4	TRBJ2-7	CASSLARTGDFSYEQYF
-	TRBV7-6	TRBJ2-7	CASSLDQGPRSYEQYF
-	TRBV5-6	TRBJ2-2	CASSLWAGAQDTGELFF
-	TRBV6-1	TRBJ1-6	CASSEFSPNSPLHF
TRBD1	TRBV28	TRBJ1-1	CASSGRAGGSVLENTEAFF
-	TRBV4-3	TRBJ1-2	CASSQDLARGANYGYTF
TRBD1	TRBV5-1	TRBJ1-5	CASSLDPGTGPQHF
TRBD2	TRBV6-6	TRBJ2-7	CASSSLADSYEQYF
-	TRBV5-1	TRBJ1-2	CASSGEGPDIYGYTF
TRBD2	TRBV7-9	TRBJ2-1	CASSHPGLANEQFF
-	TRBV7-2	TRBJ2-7	CASSLAAGQGSEQYF
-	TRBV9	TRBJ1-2	CASSRGYGYTF
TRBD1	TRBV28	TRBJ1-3	CASSLDRVGNTIYF
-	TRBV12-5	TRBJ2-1	CASGRYSYNEQFF
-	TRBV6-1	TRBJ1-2	CASSERGAGGYTF
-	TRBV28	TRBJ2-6	CASKRGESGANVLTF
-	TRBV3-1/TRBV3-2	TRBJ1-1	CASSQRTEAFF
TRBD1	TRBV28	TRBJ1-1	CASTDRGRLVSYTEAFF
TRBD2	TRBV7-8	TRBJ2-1	CASSLGLAGGVDEQFF
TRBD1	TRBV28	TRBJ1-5	CASSSRDRNQPQHF
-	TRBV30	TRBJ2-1	CALLSGRMYNEQFF
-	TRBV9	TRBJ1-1	CASSPRQSVNTEAFF
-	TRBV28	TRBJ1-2	CASSLSGIYGYTF